Listed below are T cell receptor beta chains from one sample, sequenced in a study of spatial heterogeneity in lung cancer. TCRdb analysed the 5' RACE reads with MiXCR anew, one entry per CDR3 protein. The repertoire holds over 50,000 distinct CDR3 sequences, 6.3% seen once, with approximately 15% in the top ten. The material sequenced was PBMCs, taken at surgery. Source of these receptors: a female donor with early-stage non-small cell lung cancer. Both conserved end residues are part of each CDR3. D genes are given only for firm matches. Size tells how often a clone was seen (once, few, many) or the class of an expanded clone, and some rows leave it out.

v_call	clone_size	d_call	j_call	cdr3_aa	cdr3_nt
TRBV24-1	many	TRBD2	TRBJ2-3	CATSSSGRTDTQYF	TGTGCCACCAGCAGTAGCGGGAGGACAGATACGCAGTATTTT
TRBV6-1	many	TRBD1	TRBJ1-2	CASNLIRDRWSPNYGYTF	TGTGCCAGCAACCTAATCCGGGACAGGTGGTCCCCTAACTATGGCTACACCTTC
TRBV7-2	many	.	TRBJ2-2	CASSFSGNTGELFF	TGTGCCAGCAGCTTTTCAGGGAACACCGGGGAGCTGTTTTTT
TRBV12-3/TRBV12-4	many	.	TRBJ2-5	CASSRASQETQYF	TGTGCCAGCAGTCGCGCGAGCCAAGAGACCCAGTACTTC
TRBV12-3/TRBV12-4	many	.	TRBJ1-1	CASSPDPFAEAFF	TGTGCCAGCAGCCCCGACCCGTTCGCTGAAGCTTTCTTT
TRBV20-1	many	.	TRBJ2-6	CSALGSTGLLLNVLTF	TGCAGTGCCCTAGGGTCCACTGGGCTCCTCCTCAACGTCCTGACTTTC
TRBV20-1	.	.	TRBJ1-1	CSARDHRGAVTEAFF	TGCAGTGCTAGAGATCATAGAGGGGCGGTCACTGAAGCTTTCTTT
TRBV7-9	many	TRBD1	TRBJ1-4	CASSFGRTGENEKLFF	TGTGCCAGCAGCTTTGGCCGGACAGGGGAGAATGAAAAACTGTTTTTT
TRBV7-7	few	.	TRBJ2-2	CASSPVQDTGELFF	TGTGCTAGCAGCCCGGTCCAGGACACCGGGGAGCTGTTTTTT
TRBV7-6	.	.	TRBJ1-5	CASSLGPASNQPQHF	TGTGCCAGCAGCTTGGGACCCGCCAGCAATCAGCCCCAGCATTTT
TRBV10-3	many	.	TRBJ1-3	CAISDPPAPTSDTIYF	TGTGCCATCAGTGACCCCCCCGCTCCCACGTCGGACACCATATATTTT
TRBV12-3/TRBV12-4	few	.	TRBJ2-4	CASSFGVGSIQYF	TGTGCCAGCAGTTTCGGGGTCGGAAGCATTCAGTACTTC
TRBV7-3	.	.	TRBJ1-1	CASSSAGGQGTEAFF	TGTGCCAGCAGCTCCGCCGGGGGTCAGGGCACTGAAGCTTTCTTT
TRBV2	many	.	TRBJ1-2	CASSEALRHGLGYTF	TGTGCCAGCAGTGAAGCGCTTCGTCACGGTCTGGGCTACACCTTC
TRBV6-2/TRBV6-3	many	.	TRBJ1-2	CASSYERNYGYTF	TGTGCCAGCAGTTACGAGCGTAACTATGGCTACACCTTC
TRBV2	few	.	TRBJ1-5	CASSAQGGAEPQHF	TGTGCCAGCAGTGCTCAGGGAGGGGCGGAGCCCCAGCATTTT
TRBV7-3	many	TRBD1	TRBJ2-3	CASSLGTGALGDTQYF	TGTGCCAGCAGCTTGGGGACAGGGGCCTTAGGAGATACGCAGTATTTT
TRBV5-1	many	.	TRBJ2-5	CASSLFTETQYF	TGCGCCAGCAGCTTGTTTACAGAGACCCAGTACTTC
TRBV6-5	once	.	TRBJ1-5	CASGRVSNQPQHF	TGTGCCAGCGGTAGGGTTAGCAATCAGCCCCAGCATTTT
TRBV4-2	many	.	TRBJ1-2	CASSQDRTGRNYGYTF	TGTGCCAGCAGCCAAGATCGGACGGGGAGAAACTATGGCTACACCTTC
TRBV12-3/TRBV12-4	many	TRBD2	TRBJ2-1	CASSPGTSGRAEGEQFF	TGTGCCAGCAGTCCGGGGACTAGCGGGAGAGCTGAGGGTGAGCAGTTCTTC
TRBV28	many	.	TRBJ1-4	CASSLRGEKLFF	TGTGCCAGCAGTTTAAGGGGGGAAAAACTGTTTTTT
TRBV2	many	TRBD1	TRBJ1-3	CASSGGQRLEGNTIYF	TGTGCCAGCAGTGGGGGACAGCGCTTGGAGGGAAACACCATATATTTT
TRBV12-3/TRBV12-4	many	.	TRBJ1-4	CASSRGLREKLFF	TGTGCCAGCAGCCGAGGGCTTCGGGAAAAACTGTTTTTT
TRBV7-9	.	.	TRBJ1-4	CASSAPNEKLFF	TGTGCCAGCAGCGCCCCGAATGAAAAACTGTTTTTT
TRBV19	.	TRBD1	TRBJ1-1	CASSIGTGWGTEAFF	TGTGCCAGTAGTATAGGGACAGGGTGGGGCACTGAAGCTTTCTTT
TRBV3-1	many	.	TRBJ1-1	CASSQSLGSTEAFF	TGTGCCAGCAGCCAGTCGCTGGGGAGCACTGAAGCTTTCTTT
TRBV24-1	many	.	TRBJ2-7	CATSDLGHPMEQYF	TGTGCCACCAGTGATTTGGGCCACCCCATGGAGCAGTACTTC
TRBV14	many	.	TRBJ1-2	CASSQSLYGYTF	TGTGCCAGCAGTCAGAGCCTCTATGGCTACACCTTC
TRBV6-2/TRBV6-3	few	.	TRBJ1-3	CASSYSPTVLSTTIYF	TGTGCCAGCAGTTATTCGCCGACAGTCCTGTCGACCACCATATATTTT
TRBV6-6	.	.	TRBJ1-2	CASTPTGVDYGYTF	TGTGCCAGTACCCCCACAGGAGTCGACTATGGCTACACCTTC
TRBV3-1	.	.	TRBJ2-1	CASSQDRSLDEQFF	TGTGCCAGCAGCCAAGACCGTAGTCTGGATGAGCAGTTCTTC
TRBV6-5	few	.	TRBJ2-7	CASSYGGGRDEQYF	TGTGCCAGCAGTTACGGAGGGGGCAGGGACGAGCAGTACTTC
TRBV24-1	.	TRBD2	TRBJ2-1	CATSDSSGDHSYNEQFF	TGTGCCACCAGTGATTCGAGCGGGGACCACTCCTACAATGAGCAGTTCTTC
TRBV28	many	.	TRBJ1-3	CASSLPQVQDGNTIYF	TGTGCCAGCAGTTTACCTCAGGTCCAGGATGGAAACACCATATATTTT
TRBV5-1	many	.	TRBJ2-2	CASSFDTGELFF	TGCGCCAGCAGCTTCGACACCGGGGAGCTGTTTTTT
TRBV28	many	.	TRBJ1-6	CASSLQGGSNNSPLHF	TGTGCCAGCAGTTTACAAGGAGGCAGCAACAATTCACCCCTCCACTTT
TRBV5-1	many	.	TRBJ1-3	CASSSTGTSSGNTIYF	TGCGCCAGCAGCTCTACAGGGACCAGCTCTGGAAACACCATATATTTT
TRBV2	many	TRBD1	TRBJ2-2	CATKTGGFGELFF	TGTGCCACCAAGACAGGGGGCTTTGGGGAGCTGTTTTTT
TRBV5-1	many	TRBD2	TRBJ2-3	CASSLESSGTGDTQYF	TGCGCCAGCAGCTTGGAGAGTAGCGGGACGGGAGATACGCAGTATTTT
TRBV28	many	.	TRBJ1-5	CASSSPGEQPQHF	TGTGCCAGCAGTTCCCCCGGGGAACAGCCCCAGCATTTT
TRBV20-1	few	.	TRBJ1-5	CSAKEQGQPQHF	TGCAGTGCTAAAGAACAGGGACAGCCCCAGCATTTT
TRBV11-2	many	.	TRBJ1-2	CASSLDSARSGTGYTF	TGTGCCAGCAGCTTAGATAGCGCGAGGTCAGGGACTGGCTACACCTTC
TRBV3-1	.	.	TRBJ2-4	CASRRGGGSNIQYF	TGTGCCAGCAGAAGAGGGGGTGGTAGTAACATTCAGTACTTC
TRBV7-9	.	TRBD1	TRBJ1-6	CASSPTGAYNSPLHF	TGTGCCAGCAGCCCCACAGGGGCCTATAATTCACCCCTCCACTTT
TRBV7-9	.	.	TRBJ2-1	CASSPSISYNEQFF	TGTGCCAGCAGCCCCTCTATCTCCTACAATGAGCAGTTCTTC
TRBV6-1	.	.	TRBJ1-3	CASSDMGSSGNTIYF	TGTGCCAGCAGTGACATGGGAAGCTCTGGAAACACCATATATTTT
TRBV10-3	many	TRBD1	TRBJ1-1	CAISEQGADTEAFF	TGTGCCATCAGTGAGCAGGGGGCTGACACTGAAGCTTTCTTT